These 10 T cell receptor beta chains were all obtained from the same sample, sequenced in a study of OX40 agonist ivuxolimab in advanced cancers. Generated by immunoSEQ multiplex PCR, the TCRdb table keeps only in-frame clones and is missing some. The sample consists of about 45,000 clones, about nine tenths of them appearing once. The sample here was CD4+ or CD8+ T cells sorted from blood, taken in a trial of the OX40 agonist ivuxolimab. The receptors derive from an adult with an advanced solid tumor such as melanoma, head and neck, liver or kidney cancer.

This sequence joins TRBV6-6 and TRBJ1-4; D remains ambiguous. This CDR3 has 14 residues. Germline loops: CDR1 MNHNY, CDR2 SVGAGI (reference sequence). The V end lost 4 bases, the J end lost 0 bases, and 6 bases lay between the germline ends. CDR3 in amino acids: CASSWEATNEKLFF. CDR3 nucleotide sequence: TGTGCCAGCAGTTGGGAAGCAACTAATGAAAAACTGTTTTTT.

The CDR3 DNA sequence: TGTGCCAGCAGTATCACAGGGGAGAACACTGAAGCTTTCTTT. This translates into CASSITGENTEAFF. The gene calls are TRBV6-5 and TRBJ1-1; 7 bases agree with TRBD1. The germline gives CDR1 MNHEY, CDR2 SVGAGI. V gave up 5 bases and J gave up 1 base; unmatched junction bases: 4. There are 14 residues in the CDR3.

V and J are TRBV27 and TRBJ2-2; no firm D call. V was clipped by 6 bases and J by 6 bases, with 8 bases between them. The CDR3 is 12 amino acids. CDR1 and CDR2 from the germline V gene are MNHEY and SMNVEV (reference sequence). The CDR3 loop is CASSGRAGELFF. CDR3 nucleotide sequence: TGTGCCAGCAGCGGAAGGGCCGGGGAGCTGTTTTTT.

V usage is TRBV2 and J usage is TRBJ2-2; the D gene is possibly TRBD1 (6 bases). The CDR3 is 16 amino acids. Germline V gene lookup returns CDR1 SNHLY and CDR2 FYNNEI. V was clipped by 7 bases and J by 6 bases, with 21 bases between them. DNA for the CDR3: TGTGCCAGCACCCCGGGGCCGACCCCAGGGGCCGGGGAGCTGTTTTTT. Its translation is CASTPGPTPGAGELFF.

The chain couples TRBV7-8 to TRBJ2-7; TRBD2 might be the D (5 bases). The CDR3 is made up of 15 amino acids. V was clipped by 1 base and J by 3 bases, with 13 bases between them. The germline gives CDR1 SGHVS, CDR2 FQNEAQ. The CDR3 loop is CASSLVEGASYEQYF. The CDR3 DNA follows: TGTGCCAGCAGCTTAGTTGAGGGCGCAAGCTACGAGCAGTACTTC.

The J gene is TRBJ1-1, the V gene TRBV5-1, with 12 bases matching TRBD1. V lost 4 bases to trimming and J lost 7 bases; unmatched junction nucleotides: 5. CDR3 length equals 14 residues. Germline V gene data show CDR1 as SGHRS and CDR2 as YFSETQ. Here the CDR3 reads CASSGTGGAGEAFF. CDR3 in DNA: TGCGCCAGCAGCGGGACAGGGGGCGCGGGTGAAGCTTTCTTT. Combining the CDR3 with reference TRBV5-1 and TRBJ1-1 gives the whole variable domain KAGVTQTPRYLIKTRGQQVTLSCSPISGHRSVSWYQQTPGQGLQFLFEYFSETQRNKGNFPGRFSGRQFSNSRSEMNVSTLELGDSALYLCASSGTGGAGEAFFGQGTRLTVV.

This chain uses TRBV4-1 with TRBJ1-1, with D perhaps TRBD1 (5 bases). From germline, CDR1 is MGHRA and CDR2 YSYEKL. Between the trimmed V and J ends, which lost 1 base and 0 bases, there was a span of 12 bases. CDR3 size: 16 residues. The CDR3 DNA follows: TGCGCCAGCAGCCAAGTCCCCCCGGGACTGAACACTGAAGCTTTCTTT. Translated: CASSQVPPGLNTEAFF.

This chain connects TRBV4-1 to TRBJ2-5; possible D gene TRBD1, 6 bases. This CDR3 spans 15 amino acids. Germline V gene sequence: CDR1 MGHRA, CDR2 YSYEKL. V was clipped by 0 bases and J by 5 bases, with 13 bases between them. CDR3 loop: CASSQDVRGLETQYF. The CDR3 nucleotides read TGCGCCAGCAGCCAAGATGTAAGGGGGTTGGAGACCCAGTACTTC.

This sequence joins TRBV5-4 and TRBJ2-3, with 9 positions matching TRBD1. Germline V lookup: CDR1 SGHNT, CDR2 YYREEE (reference sequence). V lost 1 base to trimming and J lost 6 bases; unmatched junction nucleotides: 12. The CDR3 has 17 amino acids. CDR3 bases: TGTGCCAGCAGCTTGACAGGGGGCGACAGGAGGGTCGATACGCAGTATTTT. This encodes CASSLTGGDRRVDTQYF.

The chain carries TRBV10-1 and TRBJ2-3; no clear D. Germline V gene data show CDR1 as WNHNN and CDR2 as SYGVQD (reference sequence). The V end lost 3 bases, the J end lost 5 bases, and 6 bases lay between the germline ends. The CDR3 extends over 12 amino acids. The DNA of the CDR3 is TGCGCCAGCAGTGACGGGTTAGATACGCAGTATTTT. It codes for CASSDGLDTQYF.